What follows are 7 T cell receptor beta chains derived from one specimen sequenced in a study of T cell responses to AZD1222 COVID-19 vaccine. Method: immunoSEQ multiplex PCR; TCRdb's copy keeps in-frame clones and lacks some. The table lists 75,000 to 85,000 clones, roughly 87% of them singletons. This specimen consisted of peripheral blood, obtained on day 0 of AZD1222 vaccination. Every receptor here comes from an adult in good health.

This chain links TRBV20-1 with TRBJ1-2; 8 bases line up with TRBD1. The CDR3 spans 16 residues. Germline CDR1 reads DFQATT; CDR2 reads SNEGSKA (reference sequence). V lost 3 bases to trimming and J lost 3 bases; unmatched junction nucleotides: 12. The CDR3 loop is CSASLNSRGPDYGYTF. The CDR3 DNA sequence: TGCAGTGCTAGTCTAAACTCCAGGGGGCCGGACTATGGCTACACCTTC.

The chain joins TRBV5-1 to TRBJ2-1; D ambiguous. V was trimmed by 0 bases and J by 5 bases, leaving 6 bases between them. From germline, CDR1 is SGHRS and CDR2 YFSETQ. This CDR3 contains 13 residues. CDR3 nucleotides: TGCGCCAGCAGCTTGGGGTCGAACAATGAGCAGTTCTTC. Encoded protein: CASSLGSNNEQFF.

This clone was seen once. The chain is built from TRBV7-2 and TRBJ1-6, with 7 bases that match TRBD1. The CDR3 consists of 14 residues. Germline CDR1 reads SGHTA; CDR2 reads FQGNSA. The junction had 3 bases not matched to a gene; V was cut back by 1 base and J by 9 bases. CDR3 DNA: TGTGCCAGCAGCTTAGGGCAGGGGGGTTCACCCCTCCACTTT. This codes for CASSLGQGGSPLHF.

The V call is TRBV7-3, the J call TRBJ2-3; 10 positions match TRBD2. J was trimmed by 4 bases and V by 5 bases; bases with no gene match: 15. Germline values: CDR1 SGHTA, CDR2 FQGTGA. The length of the CDR3 is 18 residues. CDR3 sequence: CASSLGASGSLYADTQYF. CDR3 coding DNA: TGTGCCAGCAGCCTAGGGGCTAGCGGGAGTCTCTACGCAGATACGCAGTATTTT.

This rearrangement joins TRBV11-3 to TRBJ1-1, with 7 nucleotides matching TRBD1. CDR1 SGHNT and CDR2 YENEEA come from the germline V gene. V shed 0 bases and J 2 bases; nucleotides not matched to a gene: 3. The CDR3 is 15 amino acids. The CDR3 protein is CASSLEGTANTEAFF. As DNA, the CDR3 is TGTGCCAGCAGCTTAGAAGGGACAGCAAACACTGAAGCTTTCTTT. The full variable domain, completed using reference TRBV11-3 and TRBJ1-1, is EAGVVQSPRYKIIEKKQPVAFWCNPISGHNTLYWYLQNLGQGPELLIRYENEEAVDDSQLPKDRFSAERLKGVDSTLKIQPAELGDSAVYLCASSLEGTANTEAFFGQGTRLTVV.

V usage is TRBV5-1 and J usage is TRBJ1-6, with 9 bases lining up with TRBD1. The CDR3 covers 14 residues. Looked up from germline, CDR1 is SGHRS and CDR2 is YFSETQ. Trimming took 4 bases from V and 8 from J; bases not matched to a gene: 4. The CDR3 sequence is CASSRWTGDSPLHF. The CDR3 nucleotides read TGCGCCAGCAGCCGCTGGACAGGGGATTCACCCCTCCACTTT.

This clone was seen once. The chain links TRBV6-5 to TRBJ2-2; no firm D call. The CDR3 sequence is 14 residues long. Between the trimmed V and J ends, which lost 7 bases and 1 base, there was a span of 10 bases. The germline V gene encodes CDR1 MNHEY and CDR2 SVGAGI. The CDR3 region has the DNA TGTGCCAGCACAGAAAGGGAGAACACCGGGGAGCTGTTTTTT. Amino acids: CASTERENTGELFF.